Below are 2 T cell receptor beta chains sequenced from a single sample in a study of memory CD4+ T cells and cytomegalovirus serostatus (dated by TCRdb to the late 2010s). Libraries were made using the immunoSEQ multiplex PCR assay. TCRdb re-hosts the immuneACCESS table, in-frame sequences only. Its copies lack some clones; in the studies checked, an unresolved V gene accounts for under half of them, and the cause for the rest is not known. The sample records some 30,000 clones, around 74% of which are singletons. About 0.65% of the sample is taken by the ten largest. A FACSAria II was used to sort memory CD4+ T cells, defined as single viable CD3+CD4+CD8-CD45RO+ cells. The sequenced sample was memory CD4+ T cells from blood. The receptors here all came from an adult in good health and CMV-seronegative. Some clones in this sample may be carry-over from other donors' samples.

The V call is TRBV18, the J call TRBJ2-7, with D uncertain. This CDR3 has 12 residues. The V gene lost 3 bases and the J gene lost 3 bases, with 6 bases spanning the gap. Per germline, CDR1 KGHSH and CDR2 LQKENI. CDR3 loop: CASSPVDYEQYF. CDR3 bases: TGTGCCAGCTCACCCGTTGACTACGAGCAGTACTTC.

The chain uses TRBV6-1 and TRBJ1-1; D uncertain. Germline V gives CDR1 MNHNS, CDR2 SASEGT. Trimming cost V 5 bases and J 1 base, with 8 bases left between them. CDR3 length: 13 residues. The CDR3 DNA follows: TGTGCCAGCAGTTATTCAGCGAACACTGAAGCTTTCTTT. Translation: CASSYSANTEAFF.